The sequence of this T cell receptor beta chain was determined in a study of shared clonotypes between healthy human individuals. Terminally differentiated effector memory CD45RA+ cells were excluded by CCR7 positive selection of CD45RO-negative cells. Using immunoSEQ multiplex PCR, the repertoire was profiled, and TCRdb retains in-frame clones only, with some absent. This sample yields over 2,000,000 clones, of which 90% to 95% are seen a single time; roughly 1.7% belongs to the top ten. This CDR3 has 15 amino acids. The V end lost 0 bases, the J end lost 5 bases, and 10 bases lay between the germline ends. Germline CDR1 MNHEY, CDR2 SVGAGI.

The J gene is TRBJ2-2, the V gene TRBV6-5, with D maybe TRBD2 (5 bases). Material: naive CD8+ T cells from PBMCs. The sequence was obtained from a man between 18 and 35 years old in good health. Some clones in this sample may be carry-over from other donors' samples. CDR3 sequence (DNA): TGTGCCAGCAGTTACTCGGGGAGCTCGACCGGGGAGCTGTTTTTT. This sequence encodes CASSYSGSSTGELFF.